This TCR beta chain was recorded in a study of blood T cell repertoires in COVID-19. Study at large: The origin of the acute and convalescent COVID-19 samples was the United States, Italy and Spain.

Repertoires were generated with immunoSEQ multiplex PCR, while TCRdb's copy carries only in-frame clones and drops some. The sample includes 20,000 to 30,000 clones, around nine tenths of them seen just once. Germline lookup yields CDR1 SGDLS and CDR2 YYNGEE. V lost 6 bases, J lost 2 bases, and 7 bases stayed unmatched. This CDR3 has 15 amino acids. Sequenced material: peripheral blood. This TCR came from a man in his forties or fifties with active COVID-19. The V and J genes are TRBV9 and TRBJ2-2; TRBD1 agrees at 7 bases. CDR3 protein: CASTQTGDNTGELFF. CDR3 sequence (DNA): TGTGCCAGCACCCAAACAGGGGACAACACCGGGGAGCTGTTTTTT.